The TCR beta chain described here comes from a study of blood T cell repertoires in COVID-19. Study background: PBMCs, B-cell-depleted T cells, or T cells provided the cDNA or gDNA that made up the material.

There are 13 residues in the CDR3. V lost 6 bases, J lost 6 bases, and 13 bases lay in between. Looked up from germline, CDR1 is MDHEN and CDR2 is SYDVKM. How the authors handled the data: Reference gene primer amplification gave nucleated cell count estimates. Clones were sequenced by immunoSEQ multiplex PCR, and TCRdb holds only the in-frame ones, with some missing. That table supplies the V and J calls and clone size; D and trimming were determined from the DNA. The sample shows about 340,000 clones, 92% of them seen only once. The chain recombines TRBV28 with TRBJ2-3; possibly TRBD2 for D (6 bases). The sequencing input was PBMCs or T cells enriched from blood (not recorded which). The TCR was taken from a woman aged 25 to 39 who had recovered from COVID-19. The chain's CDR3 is CASRAGLPDTQYF. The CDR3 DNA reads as TGTGCCAGCAGGGCGGGACTTCCCGATACGCAGTATTTT. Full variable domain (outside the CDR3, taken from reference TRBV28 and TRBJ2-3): DVKVTQSSRYLVKRTGEKVFLECVQDMDHENMFWYRQDPGLGLRLIYFSYDVKMKEKGDIPEGYSVSREKKERFSLILESASTNQTSMYLCASRAGLPDTQYFGPGTRLTVL.